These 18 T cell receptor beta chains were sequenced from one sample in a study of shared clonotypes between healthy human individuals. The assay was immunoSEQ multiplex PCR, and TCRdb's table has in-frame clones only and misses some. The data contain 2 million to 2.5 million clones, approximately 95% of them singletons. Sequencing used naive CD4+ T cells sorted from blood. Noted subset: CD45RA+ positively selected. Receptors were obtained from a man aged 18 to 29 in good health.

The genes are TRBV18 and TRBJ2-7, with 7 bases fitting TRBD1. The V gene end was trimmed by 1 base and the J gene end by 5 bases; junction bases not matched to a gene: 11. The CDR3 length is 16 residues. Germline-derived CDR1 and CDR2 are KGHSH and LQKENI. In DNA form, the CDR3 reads TGTGCCAGCTCACCACTGGGACAGCCTTTAACTAACGAGCAGTACTTC. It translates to CASSPLGQPLTNEQYF.

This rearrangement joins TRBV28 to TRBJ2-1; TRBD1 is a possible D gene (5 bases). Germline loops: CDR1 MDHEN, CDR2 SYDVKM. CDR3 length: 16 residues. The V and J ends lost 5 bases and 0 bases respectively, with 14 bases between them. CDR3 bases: TGTGCCAGCAGTGGGGCTGGGGCTGTCTCCTACAATGAGCAGTTCTTC. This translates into CASSGAGAVSYNEQFF.

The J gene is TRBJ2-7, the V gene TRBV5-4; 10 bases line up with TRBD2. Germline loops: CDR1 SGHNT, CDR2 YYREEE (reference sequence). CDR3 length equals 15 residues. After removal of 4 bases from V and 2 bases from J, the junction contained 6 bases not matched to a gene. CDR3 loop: CASSPGTSVTYEQYF. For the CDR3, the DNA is TGTGCCAGCAGCCCCGGGACTAGCGTAACCTACGAGCAGTACTTC.

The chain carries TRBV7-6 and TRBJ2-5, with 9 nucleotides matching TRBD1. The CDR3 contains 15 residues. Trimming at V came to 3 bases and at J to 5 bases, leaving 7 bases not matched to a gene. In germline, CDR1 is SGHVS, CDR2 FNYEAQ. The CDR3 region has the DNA TGTGCCAGCAGCTTCTCGGACAGGGGATGGGAGACCCAGTACTTC. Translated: CASSFSDRGWETQYF. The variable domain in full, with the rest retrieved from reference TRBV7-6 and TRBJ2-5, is GAGVSQSPRYKVTKRGQDVALRCDPISGHVSLYWYRQALGQGPEFLTYFNYEAQQDKSGLPNDRFSAERPEGSISTLTIQRTEQRDSAMYRCASSFSDRGWETQYFGPGTRLLVL.

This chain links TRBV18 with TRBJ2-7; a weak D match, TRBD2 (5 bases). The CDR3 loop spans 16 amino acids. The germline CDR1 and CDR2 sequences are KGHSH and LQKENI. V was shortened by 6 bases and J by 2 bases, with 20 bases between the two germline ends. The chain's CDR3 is CASSPLGAGSTYEQYF. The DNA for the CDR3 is TGTGCCAGCTCTCCCCTTGGCGCGGGTTCCACCTACGAGCAGTACTTC.

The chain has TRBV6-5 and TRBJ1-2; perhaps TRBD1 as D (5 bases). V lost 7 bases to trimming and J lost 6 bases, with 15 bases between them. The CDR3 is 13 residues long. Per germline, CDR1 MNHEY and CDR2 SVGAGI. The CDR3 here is CASIGGGYNGYTF. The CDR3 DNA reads TGTGCCAGCATCGGGGGAGGTTATAATGGCTACACCTTC.

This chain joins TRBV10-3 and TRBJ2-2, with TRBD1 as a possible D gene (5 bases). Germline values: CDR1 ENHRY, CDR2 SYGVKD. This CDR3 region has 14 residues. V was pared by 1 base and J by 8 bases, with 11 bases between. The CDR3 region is CAISELGAEGELFF. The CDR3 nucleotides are TGTGCCATCAGTGAGTTAGGGGCGGAGGGGGAGCTGTTTTTT.

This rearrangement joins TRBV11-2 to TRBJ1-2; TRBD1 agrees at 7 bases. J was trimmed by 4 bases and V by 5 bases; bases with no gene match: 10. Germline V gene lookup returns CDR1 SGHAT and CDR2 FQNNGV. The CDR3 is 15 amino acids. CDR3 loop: CASSITGDAGYGYTF. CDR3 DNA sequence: TGTGCCAGCAGCATAACAGGGGACGCGGGCTATGGCTACACCTTC.

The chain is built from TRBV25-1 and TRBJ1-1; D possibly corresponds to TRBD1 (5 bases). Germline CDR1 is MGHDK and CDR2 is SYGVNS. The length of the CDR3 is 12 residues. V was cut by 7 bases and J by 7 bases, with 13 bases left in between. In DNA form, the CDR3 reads TGTGCCAGCAAAACCCGTGGGGGTGAAGCTTTCTTT. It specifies CASKTRGGEAFF. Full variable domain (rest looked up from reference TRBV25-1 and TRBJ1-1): EADIYQTPRYLVIGTGKKITLECSQTMGHDKMYWYQQDPGMELHLIHYSYGVNSTEKGDLSSESTVSRIRTEHFPLTLESARPSHTSQYLCASKTRGGEAFFGQGTRLTVV.

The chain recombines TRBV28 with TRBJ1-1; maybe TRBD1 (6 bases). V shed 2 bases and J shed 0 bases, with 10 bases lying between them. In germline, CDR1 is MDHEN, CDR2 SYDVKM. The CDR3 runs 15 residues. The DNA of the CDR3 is TGTGCCAGCAGTTTACAACAGGGAATGAACACTGAAGCTTTCTTT. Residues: CASSLQQGMNTEAFF.

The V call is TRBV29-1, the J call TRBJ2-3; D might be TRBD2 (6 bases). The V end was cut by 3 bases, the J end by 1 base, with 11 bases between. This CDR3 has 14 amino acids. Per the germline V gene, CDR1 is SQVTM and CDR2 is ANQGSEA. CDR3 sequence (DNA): TGCAGCGTTGAGGGGGGTGAAGGCACAGATACGCAGTATTTT. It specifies CSVEGGEGTDTQYF.

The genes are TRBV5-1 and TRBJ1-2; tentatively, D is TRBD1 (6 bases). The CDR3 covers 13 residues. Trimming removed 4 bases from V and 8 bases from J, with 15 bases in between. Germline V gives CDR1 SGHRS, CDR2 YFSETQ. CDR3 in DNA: TGCGCCAGCAGCCCGGGCAGGGGAGGGGGCTACACCTTC. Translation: CASSPGRGGGYTF.

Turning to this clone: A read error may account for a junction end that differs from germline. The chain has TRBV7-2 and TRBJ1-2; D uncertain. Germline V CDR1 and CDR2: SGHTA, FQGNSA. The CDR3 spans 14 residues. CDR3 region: CASSLGMTDYGYTF. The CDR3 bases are TGTGCCAGCAGCTTAGGGATGACGGACTACGGCTACACCTTC.

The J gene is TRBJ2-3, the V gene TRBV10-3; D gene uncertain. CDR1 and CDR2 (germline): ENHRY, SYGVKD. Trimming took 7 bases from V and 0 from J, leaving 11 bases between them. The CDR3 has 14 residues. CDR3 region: CAITSAASTDTQYF. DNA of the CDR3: TGTGCCATCACTTCGGCAGCTAGCACAGATACGCAGTATTTT.

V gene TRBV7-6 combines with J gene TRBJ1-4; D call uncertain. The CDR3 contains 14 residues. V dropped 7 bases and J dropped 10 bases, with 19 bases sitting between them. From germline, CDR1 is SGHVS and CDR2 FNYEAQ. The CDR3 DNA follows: TGTGCCAGCACCCCGACCGCCCTACTTGGAAAACTGTTTTTT. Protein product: CASTPTALLGKLFF.

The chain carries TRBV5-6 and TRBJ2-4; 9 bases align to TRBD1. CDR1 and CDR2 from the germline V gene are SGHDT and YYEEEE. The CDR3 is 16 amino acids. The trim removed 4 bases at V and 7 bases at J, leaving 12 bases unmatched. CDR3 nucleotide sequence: TGTGCCAGCAGCGGGGGAATTCGGGACAGGGCCAACATTCAGTACTTC. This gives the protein CASSGGIRDRANIQYF.

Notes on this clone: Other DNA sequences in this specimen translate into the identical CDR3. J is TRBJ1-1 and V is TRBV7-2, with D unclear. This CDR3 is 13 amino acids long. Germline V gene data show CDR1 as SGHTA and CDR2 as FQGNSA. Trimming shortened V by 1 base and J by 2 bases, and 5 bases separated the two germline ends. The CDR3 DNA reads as TGTGCCAGCAGCTTAGTGGGAAACACTGAAGCTTTCTTT. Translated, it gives CASSLVGNTEAFF.

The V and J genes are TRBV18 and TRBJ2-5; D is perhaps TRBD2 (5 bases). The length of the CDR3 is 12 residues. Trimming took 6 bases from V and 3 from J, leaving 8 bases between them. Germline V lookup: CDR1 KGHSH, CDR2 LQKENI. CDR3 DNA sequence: TGTGCCAGCTCGCGAGGGAAAGAGACCCAGTACTTC. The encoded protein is CASSRGKETQYF.